The text below deals with one T cell receptor (beta chain). The entry originates in a study of T cells in Graves' hyperthyroidism and ophthalmopathy. At the level of the study: It was at initial diagnosis, before any treatment, that peripheral blood was collected.

It was RNA transcripts that yielded the amplified TCR beta CDR3 regions. The HTBI primer set was used in a first-round RT-PCR of the TCR CDR3. TCRdb called the multiplex PCR reads again in MiXCR, with one record for every CDR3 protein. This table has 300,000 to 400,000 distinct CDR3 sequences, under 25% appearing once. CDR1 is DFQATT, CDR2 SNEGSKA, per germline (reference sequence). Between the trimmed V and J ends, which lost 3 bases and 6 bases, there was a span of 17 bases. This CDR3 has 14 amino acids. Specimen: blood. The clonotype comes from a woman aged 45-60 years with Graves' hyperthyroidism. The chain joins TRBV20-1 to TRBJ1-1; TRBD1 is a possible D gene (6 bases). CDR3 sequence reads: CSASYRASRAEAFF. CDR3 bases: TGCAGTGCTAGTTACAGGGCTTCGAGGGCTGAAGCTTTCTTT.